This TCR beta chain was profiled in a study of cytomegalovirus exposure and HLA in healthy donors. CDR3 length equals 17 residues. Germline V gene sequence: CDR1 MRHNA, CDR2 SNTAGT. Trimming at V came to 4 bases and at J to 3 bases, leaving 12 bases not matched to a gene. Points from the study as a whole: It was around 160 TCR beta chains that were listed as cytomegalovirus-associated. By a later analysis, the bulk of CMV-associated TCR beta chains appeared HLA-restricted.

Concerning this clone itself: Its target is unknown.

Use of 60 Vbeta and 13 Jbeta primers characterized the PCR. TCRdb's copy holds only in-frame clones and misses some; the assay was immunoSEQ multiplex PCR. Of 150,000 to 200,000 clones listed, 85% are singletons. This TCR was recovered from a woman aged 45 to 65 in good health and CMV-seronegative. What was sequenced was PBMCs. The chain employs TRBV6-4 and TRBJ1-5, with 7 bases matching TRBD1. CDR3 in DNA: TGTGCCAGCAGTGTGGACAGGAACAATCCTTACAATCAGCCCCAGCATTTT. Encoded protein: CASSVDRNNPYNQPQHF.